This TCR beta chain was identified during a study of T cells after yellow fever vaccination. Concerning this clonotype: What it binds is unknown.

CDR1 is LGHNA, CDR2 YSLEER, per germline. V lost 0 bases to trimming and J lost 0 bases; unmatched junction nucleotides: 3. CDR3 length equals 16 residues. Generation of TCR cDNA used 5'RACE template switching (which added a universal primer site and UMIs). TCRdb analysed the 5' RACE reads with MiXCR anew, one entry per CDR3 protein. Here the sample spans roughly 500,000 distinct CDR3 sequences, roughly 21% being singletons. Study-level points and caveats: Reappearing after the booster were most of the clones from primary vaccination (about 96% CD4, approximately 85% CD8). Some clonotypes, a small share, were shared between CD4 and CD8 compartments. Abundant clonotypes from the bulk population could have been carried over as contaminants into FACS-sorted repertoires.

The chain uses TRBV4-3 and TRBJ2-7; 9 positions agree with TRBD1. The clonotype was recovered from a man aged 25-45 years who received the YFV17D yellow fever vaccine. The sequencing used PBMCs, collected 15 days after the yellow fever booster vaccination. The CDR3 DNA reads as TGCGCCAGCAGCCAAGATTGGACAGGGGTCTCCTACGAGCAGTACTTC. It codes for CASSQDWTGVSYEQYF.